The rows below give T cell receptor beta chains drawn from one sample of a study of blood T cell repertoires in COVID-19. The table came from immunoSEQ multiplex PCR; TCRdb's copy has only in-frame clones and leaves some out. Of around 150,000 clones listed, 60% to 85% were seen once; the top ten hold roughly 8.4%. Input material: peripheral blood. Receptor source: a man between 60 and 70 years old with acute or convalescent COVID-19. The CDR3 runs from the conserved cysteine through the conserved F or W. The D gene is left open where the match is weak. The size of a clone is reported for some rows only, either as once, few or many, or as a class for expanded clones.

V	J	size	D	DNA	CDR3
TRBV7-3	TRBJ2-3	once	TRBD2	TGTGCCAGCAGCCCGAGTGGTAGCGGGGGTTTCACAGATACGCAGTATTTT	CASSPSGSGGFTDTQYF
TRBV12-3/TRBV12-4	TRBJ1-2	.	.	TGTGCCAGCAGTCCAGGGTATCAAGGCTACACCTTC	CASSPGYQGYTF
TRBV10-3	TRBJ2-7	.	.	TGTGCCATCAGAGACATATCCGCCTACGAGCAGTACTTC	CAIRDISAYEQYF
TRBV19	TRBJ2-7	.	TRBD1	TGTGCCAGTAGTATAGGACAGGGGAGGCTGGAGCAGTACTTC	CASSIGQGRLEQYF
TRBV29-1	TRBJ2-3	.	.	TGCAGCCCCCAAGTGAGGGATACGCAGTATTTT	CSPQVRDTQYF
TRBV9	TRBJ1-3	.	TRBD1	TGTGCCAGCAGCCTGACGACAGGGACTGGAAACACCATATATTTT	CASSLTTGTGNTIYF
TRBV5-4	TRBJ1-2	few	TRBD1	TGTGCCAGCAGCCCGGGACAGGGAGGCTATGGCTACACCTTC	CASSPGQGGYGYTF
TRBV3-1/TRBV3-2	TRBJ1-1	.	.	TGTGCCAGCAGCCACGAGACACGGGAAGCTTTCTTT	CASSHETREAFF
TRBV13	TRBJ2-7	few	.	TGTGCCAGCAGCTCCCAACGGGGATATTACGAGCAGTACTTC	CASSSQRGYYEQYF
TRBV5-1	TRBJ2-7	.	.	TGCGCCAGCAGCTTCCTATACGAGCAGTACTTC	CASSFLYEQYF
TRBV3-1/TRBV3-2	TRBJ2-5	.	.	TGTGCCAGCAGCCAGACACTAGCAGGGAAGGGAGCCCAGTACTTC	CASSQTLAGKGAQYF
TRBV25-1	TRBJ2-5	.	.	TGTGCCAGCAGTGGAGAGGCGGTCGAGACCCAGTACTTC	CASSGEAVETQYF
TRBV18	TRBJ1-3	.	.	TGTGCCAGCTTACAGCAGGGTGCTGGAAACACCATATATTTT	CASLQQGAGNTIYF
TRBV2	TRBJ1-5	once	TRBD1	TGTGCCAGCAGTGGGACAGGGCATCAGCCCCAGCATTTT	CASSGTGHQPQHF
TRBV6-5	TRBJ1-6	.	TRBD1	TGTGCCAGCAGTTCCCGCAGGGGGAATTCACCCCTCCACTTT	CASSSRRGNSPLHF
TRBV2	TRBJ1-1	.	.	TGTGCCAGCACCGGGAACACTGAAGCTTTCTTT	CASTGNTEAFF
TRBV7-8	TRBJ1-2	.	TRBD1	TGTGCCAGCAGCTACGACAGGGGGCGCACGGGCTACACCTTC	CASSYDRGRTGYTF
TRBV5-6	TRBJ2-5	.	TRBD1	TGTGCCAGCAGCCCGGACAGGGGGCCCGCCCAGTACTTC	CASSPDRGPAQYF
TRBV7-2	TRBJ1-6	few	.	TGTGCCAGCAGCTTAGCGCTTGGGCAGGGTACTTCACCCCTCCACTTT	CASSLALGQGTSPLHF
TRBV29-1	TRBJ1-1	.	.	TGCAGCGCCGAAGACTTGAACACTGAAGCTTTCTTT	CSAEDLNTEAFF